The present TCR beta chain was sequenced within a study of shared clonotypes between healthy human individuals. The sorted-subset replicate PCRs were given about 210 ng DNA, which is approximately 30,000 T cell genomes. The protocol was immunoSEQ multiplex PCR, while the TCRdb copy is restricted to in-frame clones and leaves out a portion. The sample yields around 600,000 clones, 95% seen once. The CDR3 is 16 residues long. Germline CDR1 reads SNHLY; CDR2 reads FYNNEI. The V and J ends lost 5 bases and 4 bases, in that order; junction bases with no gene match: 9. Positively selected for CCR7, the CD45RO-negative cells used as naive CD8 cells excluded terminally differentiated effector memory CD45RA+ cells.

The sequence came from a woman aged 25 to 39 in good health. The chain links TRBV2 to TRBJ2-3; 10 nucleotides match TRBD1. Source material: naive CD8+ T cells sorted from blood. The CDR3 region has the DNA TGTGCCAGCAGTCCGTTGGGACAGGGGTATGCAGATACGCAGTATTTT. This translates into CASSPLGQGYADTQYF.